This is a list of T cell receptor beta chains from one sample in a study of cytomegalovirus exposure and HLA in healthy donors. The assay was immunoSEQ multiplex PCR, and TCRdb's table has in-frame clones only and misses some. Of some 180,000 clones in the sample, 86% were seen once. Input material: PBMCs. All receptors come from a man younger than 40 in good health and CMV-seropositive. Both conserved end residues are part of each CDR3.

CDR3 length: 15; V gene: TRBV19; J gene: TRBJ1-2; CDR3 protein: CASSTRTGFNYGYTF
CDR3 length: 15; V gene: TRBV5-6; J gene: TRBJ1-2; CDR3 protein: CASSSKGLLFYGYTF
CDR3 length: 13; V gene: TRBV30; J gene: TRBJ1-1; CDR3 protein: CAWRGTENTEAFF
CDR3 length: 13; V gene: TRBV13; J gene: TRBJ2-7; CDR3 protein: CASSLGTDDEQYF
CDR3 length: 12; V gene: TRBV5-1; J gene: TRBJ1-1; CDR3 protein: CASWTENTEAFF
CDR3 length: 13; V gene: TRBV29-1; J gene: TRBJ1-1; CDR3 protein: CSVVQVSNTEAFF
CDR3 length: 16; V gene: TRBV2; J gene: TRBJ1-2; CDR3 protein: CASSETKTGDYYGYTF
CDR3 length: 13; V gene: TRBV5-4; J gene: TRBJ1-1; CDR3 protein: CASSLSGSFEAFF
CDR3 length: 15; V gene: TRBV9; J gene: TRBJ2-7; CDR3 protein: CASSVGQGATYEQYF
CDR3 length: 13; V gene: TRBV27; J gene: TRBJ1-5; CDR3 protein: CASSLERDQPQHF
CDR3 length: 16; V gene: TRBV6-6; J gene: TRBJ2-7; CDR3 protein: CASSYSIAGFTYEQYF
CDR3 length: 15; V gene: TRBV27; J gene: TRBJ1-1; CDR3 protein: CASSLRQGLNTEAFF
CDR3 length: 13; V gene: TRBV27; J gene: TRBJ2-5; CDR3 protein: CASSPERGETQYF
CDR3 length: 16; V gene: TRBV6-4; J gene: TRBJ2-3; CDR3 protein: CASSPLNSGGTDTQYF
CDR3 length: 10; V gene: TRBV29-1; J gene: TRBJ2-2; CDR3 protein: CSALDVELFF
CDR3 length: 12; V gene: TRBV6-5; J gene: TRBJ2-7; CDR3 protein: CASEGGPYEQYF
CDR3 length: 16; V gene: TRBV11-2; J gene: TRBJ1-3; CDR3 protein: CASSYYLVYSGNTIYF
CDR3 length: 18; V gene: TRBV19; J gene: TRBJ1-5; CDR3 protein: CASGSGAGSGPADQPQHF
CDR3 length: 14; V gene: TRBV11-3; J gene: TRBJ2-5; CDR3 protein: CASSLHRIQETQYF
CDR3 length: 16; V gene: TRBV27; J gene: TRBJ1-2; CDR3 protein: CASSSNRDSLNYGYTF
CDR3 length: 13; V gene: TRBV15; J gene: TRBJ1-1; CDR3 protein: CATSPQENTEAFF
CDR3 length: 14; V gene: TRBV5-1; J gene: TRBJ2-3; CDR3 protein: CASSLGTDTDTQYF
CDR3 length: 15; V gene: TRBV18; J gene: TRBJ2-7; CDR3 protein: CASSPTSGRRYEQYF
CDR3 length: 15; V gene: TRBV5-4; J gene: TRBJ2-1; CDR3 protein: CASSPPMTGHNEQFF
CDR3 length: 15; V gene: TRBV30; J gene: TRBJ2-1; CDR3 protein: CAWSLGGASYNEQFF
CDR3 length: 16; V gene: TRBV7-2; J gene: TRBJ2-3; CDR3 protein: CASSLGLVRRTDTQYF
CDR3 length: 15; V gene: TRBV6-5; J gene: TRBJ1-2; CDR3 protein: CASSYSLRGDYGYTF
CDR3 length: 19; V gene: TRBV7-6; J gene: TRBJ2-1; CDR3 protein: CASSLAGTRVFRSYNEQFF
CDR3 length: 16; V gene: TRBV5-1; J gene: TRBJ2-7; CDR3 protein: CASSLWLQGAQDEQYF